The T cell receptor beta chain under discussion was sequenced for a study of tumor-infiltrating lymphocytes in primary liver carcinoma. In the study overall: Tumor staging was T1-T3 N0M0; sizes spanned about 4.2 to 11 cm across.

Unsorted bulk tissue (roughly 19-31 mg) underwent RNA and DNA co-extraction. All of the tumor samples contained over 80% viable tumor cells. The input was approximately 500 ng total RNA; TCR beta cDNA was made from it with a constant-region primer. Slightly modified ARM-PCR served as the procedure for the TCR beta libraries. These libraries came from three rounds of nested multiplex PCR. A C-beta reverse primer was combined with TRBV1-TRBV30 forward primers in the first two PCR rounds, and each round had approximately 9 cycles. TCRdb redid the calling of the multiplex PCR reads with MiXCR, one entry per CDR3 protein. The table includes under 30,000 distinct CDR3 sequences, around 78% detected once. V was pared by 6 bases and J by 2 bases, with 11 bases between. Germline CDR1 and CDR2: SGHTA and FQGNSA. This CDR3 is 14 amino acids long. The table lists this clonotype with many counts. Its cognate antigen is unknown.

Study-level findings and limits: In tumor-adjacent and tumor-blood pairs, overlap was lower than in tumor region pairs.

The receptor was derived from a man aged 35-49 years with primary liver carcinoma and hepatitis B virus infection. The sample was liver tumor tissue from sampling region 3. The subset here: tumor region T3, left-lateral pole. The rearrangement joins TRBV7-2 to TRBJ1-3, with D maybe TRBD1 (5 bases). Here the CDR3 reads CASSYTGAGNTIYF. DNA of the CDR3: TGTGCCAGCAGTTACACGGGGGCTGGAAACACCATATATTTT.